This paragraph reports one TCR beta chain. Its antigen is unidentified. The CDR3 totals 14 residues. From germline, CDR1 is DFQATT and CDR2 SNEGSKA (reference sequence). V lost 3 bases to trimming and J lost 1 base, with 9 bases between them. The data stem from a study of identical twins. TCRdb fed the 5' RACE reads into MiXCR, producing one record per CDR3 protein. The sample includes 450,000 or so distinct CDR3 sequences, approximately 15% seen only once; the top ten take 0.5% to 0.65%. Study-wide findings and caveats: The study drew conclusions from cross-sectional statistical analysis, not from following the same donors.

This same sample was also taken into another study, of yellow fever vaccine responses in identical twins.

This clonotype was obtained from a woman younger than 35 in good health. The sample taken for sequencing was CD4+ T cells sorted from blood. This rearrangement joins TRBV20-1 to TRBJ2-2; no firm D call. CDR3 DNA sequence: TGCAGTGCTAGTCGTTTGGGGAACACCGGGGAGCTGTTTTTT. Protein sequence: CSASRLGNTGELFF.